The rows below give T cell receptor beta chains drawn from one sample of a study of cytomegalovirus exposure and HLA in healthy donors. Method: immunoSEQ multiplex PCR; TCRdb's copy keeps in-frame clones and lacks some. Of approximately 280,000 clones in the sample, 88% were seen once. Sequenced sample: PBMCs. The receptors originated from a woman aged 18-29 years in good health and CMV-seronegative. Both conserved end residues are part of each CDR3. A D gene is named only where the DNA matches it firmly. Rows may omit the clone size; those that give it use once, few, many or a size class.

-	TRBV14	TRBJ2-7	-	CASSRTDMVPYEQYF	TGTGCCAGCAGCCGAACTGACATGGTTCCCTACGAGCAGTACTTC
TRBD2	TRBV19	TRBJ2-1	-	CASSIGTSGRNEQFF	TGTGCCAGTAGTATCGGGACTAGCGGGAGGAATGAGCAGTTCTTC
-	TRBV9	TRBJ2-7	-	CASSALISEQYF	TGTGCCAGCAGCGCCCTAATATCCGAGCAGTACTTC
TRBD1	TRBV19	TRBJ1-5	-	CASSNRTGGQPQHF	TGTGCCAGTAGTAACCGGACAGGGGGACAGCCCCAGCATTTT
-	TRBV2	TRBJ2-5	-	CASSERKYQETQYF	TGTGCCAGCAGTGAGAGGAAGTACCAAGAGACCCAGTACTTC
-	TRBV6-6	TRBJ1-1	-	CASSYSGAYTEAFF	TGTGCCAGCAGTTACTCGGGGGCCTACACTGAAGCTTTCTTT
-	TRBV7-9	TRBJ2-7	once	CASSNPAGGQGEQYF	TGTGCCAGCAGTAACCCCGCAGGGGGGCAGGGCGAGCAGTACTTC
TRBD1	TRBV27	TRBJ2-3	once	CASSLLGQMTDTQYF	TGTGCCAGCAGTTTACTGGGACAGATGACGGATACGCAGTATTTT
-	TRBV5-6	TRBJ2-7	-	CASSLSGRDEQYF	TGTGCCAGCAGCTTGTCCGGTCGCGACGAGCAGTACTTC
-	TRBV28	TRBJ2-1	-	CASSSPRPEQFF	TGTGCCAGCAGTTCCCCGAGGCCTGAGCAGTTCTTC
-	TRBV19	TRBJ2-1	-	CASSELAGSYNEQFF	TGTGCCAGTAGTGAGCTAGCTGGTTCCTACAATGAGCAGTTCTTC
-	TRBV18	TRBJ1-1	-	CASSPTGNTEAFF	TGTGCCAGCTCGCCCACAGGGAACACTGAAGCTTTCTTT
-	TRBV5-1	TRBJ1-5	few	CASSLDTNQPQHF	TGCGCCAGCAGCTTAGACACTAATCAGCCCCAGCATTTT
TRBD1	TRBV27	TRBJ2-2	-	CASSFRQGVAGELFF	TGTGCCAGCAGTTTTAGACAGGGGGTCGCCGGGGAGCTGTTTTTT
-	TRBV6-5	TRBJ1-2	-	CASSSRVRASGGYTF	TGTGCCAGCAGTTCCAGGGTTCGCGCTTCGGGTGGCTACACCTTC
-	TRBV25-1	TRBJ1-2	-	CASSERHRRNGYTF	TGTGCCAGCAGTGAACGGCACAGAAGAAATGGCTACACCTTC
TRBD1	TRBV6-6	TRBJ2-7	-	CASSISGGLNYEQYF	TGTGCCAGCAGTATCTCAGGGGGATTAAACTACGAGCAGTACTTC
TRBD1	TRBV19	TRBJ2-7	-	CASNPGQGVREQYF	TGTGCCAGTAACCCGGGACAGGGTGTCCGCGAGCAGTACTTC
-	TRBV7-9	TRBJ2-5	-	CASSTQGRGQETQYF	TGTGCCAGCAGTACACAGGGCAGGGGCCAAGAGACCCAGTACTTC
TRBD1	TRBV27	TRBJ1-2	once	CASSRDRDYYGYTF	TGTGCCAGCAGTAGGGACAGGGATTACTATGGCTACACCTTC
-	TRBV19	TRBJ2-1	-	CASSAEGGGEQFF	TGTGCCAGTAGTGCAGAGGGAGGGGGTGAGCAGTTCTTC
-	TRBV7-9	TRBJ2-1	-	CASSSIGGPHGGGNEQFF	TGTGCCAGCAGCTCAATAGGGGGACCACACGGCGGGGGCAATGAGCAGTTCTTC
-	TRBV28	TRBJ2-7	-	CASSLSSSGPYEQYF	TGTGCCAGCAGTTTATCAAGTAGCGGACCCTACGAGCAGTACTTC
-	TRBV7-2	TRBJ2-7	-	CASSQNGGYEQYF	TGTGCCAGCAGCCAGAATGGCGGGTACGAGCAGTACTTC
TRBD1	TRBV7-8	TRBJ1-6	few	CASSLARTGTHSPLHF	TGTGCCAGCAGCTTAGCCCGGACAGGGACGCATTCACCCCTCCACTTT
TRBD1	TRBV9	TRBJ2-2	-	CASSVATGQSYTGELFF	TGTGCCAGCAGCGTAGCTACGGGACAGAGTTACACCGGGGAGCTGTTTTTT
-	TRBV27	TRBJ2-3	-	CASSLRAGLTDTQYF	TGTGCCAGCAGTTTACGGGCGGGACTCACAGATACGCAGTATTTT
TRBD2	TRBV28	TRBJ2-7	-	CASIEAGPGTSGTYEQYF	TGTGCCAGCATCGAAGCCGGGCCCGGGACTAGCGGGACCTACGAGCAGTACTTC
-	TRBV19	TRBJ2-7	-	CASSPTRGGRYEQYF	TGTGCCAGTAGTCCCACGCGGGGCGGAAGATACGAGCAGTACTTC
-	TRBV5-1	TRBJ2-7	-	CASSLASRQMHEQYF	TGCGCCAGCAGCTTGGCCAGCAGGCAAATGCACGAGCAGTACTTC
TRBD1	TRBV9	TRBJ1-2	-	CASSVGQGGGYTF	TGTGCCAGCAGCGTAGGACAGGGGGGTGGCTACACCTTC
-	TRBV9	TRBJ2-5	-	CASSVGDFKEETQYF	TGTGCCAGCAGCGTAGGGGACTTTAAAGAAGAGACCCAGTACTTC
-	TRBV27	TRBJ2-5	-	CASSLESAGTGTQYF	TGTGCCAGCAGTTTAGAGAGTGCGGGAACAGGGACCCAGTACTTC
-	TRBV27	TRBJ2-7	-	CASSLSIVYQGYEQYF	TGTGCCAGCAGTTTATCTATCGTGTATCAGGGCTACGAGCAGTACTTC
TRBD1	TRBV11-2	TRBJ2-5	-	CASSETGTGGMETQYF	TGTGCCAGCAGCGAAACCGGGACAGGGGGAATGGAGACCCAGTACTTC
-	TRBV9	TRBJ1-2	-	CASSVNRAFGNNYGYTF	TGTGCCAGCAGCGTAAACAGGGCTTTTGGAAATAACTATGGCTACACCTTC
TRBD1	TRBV27	TRBJ2-7	-	CASSKRPGQGSEQYF	TGTGCCAGCAGCAAGCGCCCGGGACAGGGGTCCGAGCAGTACTTC
TRBD1	TRBV10-3	TRBJ1-4	-	CAIGTGATNEKLFF	TGTGCCATAGGGACAGGCGCAACTAATGAAAAACTGTTTTTT
TRBD1	TRBV28	TRBJ1-1	-	CASSPGTVTTEAFF	TGTGCCAGCAGCCCCGGGACAGTGACCACTGAAGCTTTCTTT
-	TRBV28	TRBJ2-1	-	CASSSRSVGFF	TGTGCCAGCAGTTCCAGGTCTGTTGGGTTCTTC
-	TRBV2	TRBJ2-7	-	CASSPTGEQYF	TGTGCCAGCAGTCCGACAGGAGAGCAGTACTTC
TRBD2	TRBV19	TRBJ2-7	-	CASRKSRLAGASGPIYEQYF	TGTGCCAGTAGGAAATCAAGACTAGCGGGCGCCTCGGGGCCTATCTACGAGCAGTACTTC
-	TRBV5-5	TRBJ1-5	-	CASSLGDRFNQPQHF	TGTGCCAGCAGCTTGGGTGACAGGTTCAATCAGCCCCAGCATTTT
-	TRBV5-8	TRBJ1-1	-	CASSPGYMNTEAFF	TGTGCCAGCAGCCCAGGCTACATGAACACTGAAGCTTTCTTT
TRBD2	TRBV9	TRBJ2-1	-	CASRGRGTSGYNEQFF	TGTGCCAGCAGGGGGAGGGGGACTAGCGGGTACAATGAGCAGTTCTTC
TRBD1	TRBV28	TRBJ1-1	-	CASRTGTGNTEAFF	TGTGCCAGCAGAACCGGGACAGGGAACACTGAAGCTTTCTTT
TRBD1	TRBV12-5	TRBJ2-5	-	CASGLRSGQGRTQYF	TGTGCTAGTGGTTTGAGGTCGGGACAGGGAAGGACCCAGTACTTC
TRBD1	TRBV30	TRBJ1-2	-	CAWSVLDRAGYTF	TGTGCCTGGAGTGTACTGGACAGGGCTGGCTACACCTTC
-	TRBV28	TRBJ2-2	-	CASSPNTGELFF	TGTGCCAGCAGCCCAAACACCGGGGAGCTGTTTTTT
-	TRBV11-1	TRBJ2-2	-	CASSLVFSGELFF	TGTGCCAGCAGCTTAGTTTTTAGCGGGGAGCTGTTTTTT